This T cell receptor (beta chain) was sequenced for a study of blood T cells in healthy people across ages. For the second PCR, which ran for roughly 7 to 11 cycles, a sample-barcoded 5' primer and a J-beta primer mix were used. Each CDR3 protein is one row after TCRdb ran MiXCR on the 5' RACE reads. The table shows some 760,000 distinct CDR3 sequences, with around 25% occurring only once. This clonotype has only a few counts. Each donor had roughly 10 milliliters of peripheral blood drawn. There are 16 residues in the CDR3. V lost 6 bases and J lost 0, with 17 bases in between. The sample also formed part of further work on T cells of mothers and their children. That report adds: An overlap that was slightly higher, though non-significant, was seen in related mother-child pairs versus unrelated pairs.

Sequencing was done on a sample of blood. The gene calls are TRBV12-3 or TRBV12-4 and TRBJ1-2, with D tentatively TRBD1 (6 bases). This TCR derives from a boy aged 5 to 17 in good health. The CDR3 DNA follows: TGTGCCAGCAGACCACCGACAGGCCGCGCTAACTATGGCTACACCTTC. As protein: CASRPPTGRANYGYTF.